This T cell receptor beta chain is from a study of CD8+ T cells in alopecia areata. The sequencing template was cDNA reverse transcribed from extracted RNA. Assay: immunoSEQ multiplex PCR; the TCRdb copy retains only in-frame clones and omits some. The sample carries over 150,000 clones, 60% recorded once. As concerns this clone: The identical CDR3 is also encoded by other nucleotide sequences in the sample.

Treatment meaning: oral pan-JAK inhibitor, 5-10 mg twice daily. The length of the CDR3 is 14 residues. The V gene end was trimmed by 3 bases and the J gene end by 6 bases; junction bases not matched to a gene: 4. Per germline, CDR1 LNHDA and CDR2 SQIVND (reference sequence). Sequences were derived from CD4+ T cells sorted from blood, sampled at week 24, from a patient treated with tofacitinib. The clonotype comes from a human donor with alopecia areata. The chain recombines TRBV19 with TRBJ2-7; TRBD1 matches at 11 bases. This chain's CDR3 is CASSIPGTGGEQYF. The CDR3 nucleotides are TGTGCCAGTAGTATCCCAGGGACAGGGGGCGAGCAGTACTTC.